This is a list of T cell receptor beta chains from one sample in a study of T cells in Graves' hyperthyroidism and ophthalmopathy. TCRdb called the multiplex PCR reads again in MiXCR, with one record for every CDR3 protein. The table records 200,000 to 300,000 distinct CDR3 sequences, around 17% of them present only once. Sequencing was performed on blood. These receptors all stem from a woman aged 18-29 years with Graves' ophthalmopathy. Each CDR3 is given with its conserved first and last residue. Each record gives: V gene, J gene, D gene, clone size, CDR3 protein, CDR3 DNA. D genes are given only for firm matches. A clone size is listed for some rows: how often the clone was seen (once, few, many), or a class if it is expanded.

TRBV4-1	TRBJ2-5	NA	many	CASSFLGTQYF	TGCGCCAGCAGTTTCCTCGGGACCCAGTACTTC
TRBV2	TRBJ2-7	NA	many	CASSDSLGEQYF	TGTGCCAGCAGTGACAGCCTGGGCGAGCAGTACTTC
TRBV20-1	TRBJ2-1	TRBD2	NA	CSARVRTSGSHEQFF	TGCAGTGCTAGAGTTCGGACTAGCGGGAGCCATGAGCAGTTCTTC
TRBV12-3/TRBV12-4	TRBJ2-7	NA	many	CASSLSAPGGLSSYEQYF	TGTGCCAGCAGTTTGTCCGCCCCCGGGGGCCTCAGCTCCTACGAGCAGTACTTC
TRBV19	TRBJ1-2	NA	NA	CASSIDPLSGANYGYTF	TGTGCCAGTAGTATAGACCCCTTGTCCGGTGCTAACTATGGCTACACCTTC
TRBV9	TRBJ1-4	TRBD1	many	CASSASGTGDEKLFF	TGTGCCAGCAGCGCCTCCGGGACAGGAGATGAAAAACTGTTTTTT
TRBV30	TRBJ1-1	NA	many	CAWSDGLNTEAFF	TGTGCCTGGAGCGACGGCTTGAACACTGAAGCTTTCTTT
TRBV13	TRBJ1-1	NA	many	CASSSARGVEAFF	TGTGCCAGCAGCTCGGCCCGAGGTGTTGAAGCTTTCTTT
TRBV6-1	TRBJ2-1	NA	NA	CVSMRGRGAGNEQFF	TGTGTCAGCATGAGGGGGCGGGGGGCCGGTAATGAGCAGTTCTTC
TRBV30	TRBJ1-4	TRBD1	many	CAWSPTGTLEKLFF	TGTGCCTGGAGTCCGACAGGGACCCTTGAAAAACTGTTTTTT
TRBV5-1	TRBJ2-1	TRBD2	many	CASSSGLPYYNEQFF	TGCGCCAGCAGCTCGGGACTACCTTATTACAATGAGCAGTTCTTC
TRBV28	TRBJ2-1	NA	few	CASSLVSGVGSYNEQSF	TGTGCCAGCAGTTTAGTATCAGGGGTGGGCTCCTACAATGAGCAGTCCTTC
TRBV28	TRBJ2-3	TRBD1	many	CASRHSSTGGRDTQYF	TGCGCCAGCAGGCACTCCTCCACAGGGGGTAGGGATACGCAGTATTTT
TRBV5-1	TRBJ2-5	NA	many	CASRGGRAFADQETQYF	TGCGCCAGCAGGGGAGGAAGGGCCTTTGCTGACCAAGAGACCCAGTACTTC
TRBV28	TRBJ1-2	TRBD1	many	CASSIQGDYGYTF	TGTGCCAGCAGTATCCAGGGGGACTATGGCTACACCTTC
TRBV19	TRBJ1-3	NA	few	CASTLRKPGNTIYF	TGTGCCAGTACTCTCAGGAAGCCTGGAAACACCATATATTTT
TRBV4-2	TRBJ2-3	TRBD2	NA	CASSQDLAGEADTQYF	TGTGCCAGCAGCCAAGATCTAGCGGGGGAGGCAGATACGCAGTATTTT
TRBV30	TRBJ1-1	NA	many	CAWGPLLQNTEAFF	TGTGCCTGGGGTCCATTACTCCAGAACACTGAAGCTTTCTTT
TRBV7-6	TRBJ1-4	TRBD1	many	CASSPPSAGGYEKLFF	TGTGCCAGCAGCCCTCCTAGCGCAGGGGGGTATGAAAAACTGTTTTTT
TRBV19	TRBJ1-2	NA	many	CASSPTSTVNYGYTF	TGTGCCAGTAGTCCCACGTCGACTGTTAACTATGGCTACACCTTC
TRBV25-1	TRBJ2-3	NA	many	CASSEGQGRADTQYF	TGTGCCAGCAGTGAAGGGCAGGGCAGAGCAGATACGCAGTATTTT
TRBV2	TRBJ1-5	NA	many	CASSEGPSYQPQHF	TGTGCCAGCAGTGAAGGGCCCTCTTATCAGCCCCAGCATTTT
TRBV5-4	TRBJ1-4	TRBD1	many	CASSSGTGAGEKLFF	TGTGCCAGCAGCTCGGGGACAGGGGCCGGTGAAAAACTGTTTTTT
TRBV4-1	TRBJ1-1	NA	few	CASSQVKGQGTEAFF	TGCGCCAGCAGCCAAGTGAAGGGGCAAGGAACTGAAGCTTTCTTT
TRBV7-9	TRBJ2-3	TRBD2	many	CASSLKAGGNTDTQYF	TGTGCCAGCAGCTTAAAAGCGGGGGGAAACACAGATACGCAGTATTTT
TRBV2	TRBJ2-5	NA	many	CASDGDQETQYF	TGTGCCAGCGACGGTGACCAAGAGACCCAGTACTTC
TRBV11-2	TRBJ2-3	NA	many	CASSLVGPDTQYF	TGTGCCAGCAGCTTAGTTGGACCAGATACGCAGTATTTT
TRBV3-1	TRBJ1-3	NA	many	CASSQDLTGIVAAKINSGNTIYF	TGTGCCAGCAGCCAAGATCTCACCGGAATCGTGGCGGCTAAAATTAACTCTGGAAACACCATATATTTT
TRBV11-2	TRBJ2-3	NA	many	CASSSDWDTQYF	TGTGCCAGCAGCTCAGACTGGGATACGCAGTATTTT
TRBV7-9	TRBJ2-7	NA	many	CASSLRQASSPQGIEQYF	TGTGCCAGCAGCCTCAGACAGGCCTCCTCACCCCAGGGGATCGAGCAGTACTTC
TRBV27	TRBJ1-5	TRBD1	many	CASSATGVGPQHF	TGTGCCAGCAGTGCGACAGGGGTTGGGCCCCAGCATTTT
TRBV5-1	TRBJ1-1	NA	many	CASSSTTPNTEAFF	TGCGCCAGCAGCTCGACTACACCCAACACTGAAGCTTTCTTT
TRBV5-1	TRBJ1-2	TRBD1	many	CASSLEVQGVYYGYTF	TGCGCCAGCAGCTTGGAAGTGCAGGGGGTATACTATGGCTACACCTTC
TRBV3-1	TRBJ2-5	TRBD2	NA	CASSQSGTSGIPKTQYF	TGTGCCAGCAGCCAATCGGGGACTAGCGGGATTCCGAAGACCCAGTACTTC
TRBV15	TRBJ2-7	TRBD1	many	CATAMGQGAAYEQYF	TGTGCCACCGCAATGGGGCAGGGGGCCGCCTACGAGCAGTACTTC
TRBV29-1	TRBJ2-3	NA	many	CSVDSGSTDTQYF	TGCAGCGTTGACTCGGGCTCCACAGATACGCAGTATTTT
TRBV12-3/TRBV12-4	TRBJ2-1	TRBD2	many	CASSLRLAGGYNEQFF	TGTGCCAGCAGTCTCCGACTAGCGGGAGGTTACAATGAGCAGTTCTTC